The 2 T cell receptor beta chains given below trace back to one sample, sequenced in a study of regulatory T cells in long-lasting Graves disease. Arm-PCR of CDR3 regions and iRepertoire HTBI primers were the basis on which TCR beta libraries were built. A single record per CDR3 protein comes from TCRdb applying MiXCR to the multiplex PCR reads. The sample consists of some 370,000 distinct CDR3 sequences, roughly 20% of them appearing once. Time point reported: persistent/refractory GD, antithyroid drugs over 5 years with positive TRAb. Following extraction of RNA from PBMCs, that RNA was used to make the TCR library. Here the sequenced sample was peripheral blood mononuclear cells (PBMCs), taken when the disease was refractory, from a patient treated with antithyroid drugs. The receptors shown here come from a female donor with Graves disease.

The V and J genes are TRBV12-3 or TRBV12-4 and TRBJ2-7, with 7 bases identical to TRBD2. The CDR3 runs 14 residues. V lost 5 bases, J lost 2 bases, and 6 bases stayed unmatched. CDR3 nucleotides: TGTGCCAGCAGTCACACTAGCGCGACCTACGAGCAGTACTTC. Translated: CASSHTSATYEQYF.

This clonotype was detected ten times or more. The rearrangement joins TRBV18 to TRBJ2-5, with no clear D. V was trimmed by 6 bases and J by 2 bases, leaving 13 bases between them. Germline loops: CDR1 KGHSH, CDR2 LQKENI. The CDR3 is 14 residues long. The CDR3 here is CASSQDLGQETQYF. CDR3 in DNA: TGTGCCAGCTCCCAAGACCTAGGGCAAGAGACCCAGTACTTC. Filled out from reference TRBV18 and TRBJ2-5, the complete variable domain reads NAGVMQNPRHLVRRRGQEARLRCSPMKGHSHVYWYRQLPEEGLKFMVYLQKENIIDESGMPKERFSAEFPKEGPSILRIQQVVRGDSAAYFCASSQDLGQETQYFGPGTRLLVL.